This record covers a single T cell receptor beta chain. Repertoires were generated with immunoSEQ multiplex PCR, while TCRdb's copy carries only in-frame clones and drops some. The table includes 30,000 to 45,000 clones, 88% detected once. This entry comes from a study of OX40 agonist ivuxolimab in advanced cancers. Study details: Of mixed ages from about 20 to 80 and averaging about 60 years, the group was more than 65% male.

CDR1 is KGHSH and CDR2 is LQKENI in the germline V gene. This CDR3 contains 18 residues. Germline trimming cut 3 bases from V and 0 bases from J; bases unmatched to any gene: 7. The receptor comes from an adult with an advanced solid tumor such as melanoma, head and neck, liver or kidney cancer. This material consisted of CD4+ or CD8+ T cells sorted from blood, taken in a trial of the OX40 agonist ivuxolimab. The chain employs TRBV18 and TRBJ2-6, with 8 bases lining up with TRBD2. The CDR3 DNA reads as TGTGCCAGCTCACCCACGGGAGGGGCGAGCTCTGGGGCCAACGTCCTGACTTTC. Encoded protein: CASSPTGGASSGANVLTF.